The following is a T cell receptor (beta chain) sequence with its context. Its specificity is unknown. This entry is derived from a study of primary melanoma T cells and metastatic recurrence. Study details: Primary melanomas here were stage T2 to T4, over 1 mm thick.

This table comes from immunoSEQ multiplex PCR, and its TCRdb copy is limited to in-frame clones, with some not included. The repertoire consists of some 99 clones, with about 93% occurring once and the leading ten covering roughly 15%. Overall study findings and caveats: Regardless of ulceration, mitotic rate or nodal disease, >20% T-cell fraction appeared protective. Progression-free survival prediction reportedly improved most when T-cell fraction, rather than another histopathological variable, joined tumor thickness. The tumor T-cell fraction reportedly predicted progression-free survival independently of thickness, ulceration, mitotic rate and age.

The germline CDR1 and CDR2 sequences are MNHGY and SAAAGT. V was clipped by 4 bases and J by 0 bases, with 10 bases between them. There are 16 residues in the CDR3. The chain employs TRBV6-8 and TRBJ1-6; D is unresolved. This clonotype was sampled from a human donor with melanoma. Sequenced sample: melanoma tumor tissue. The CDR3 here is CASSSRLSSYNSPLHF. The DNA of the CDR3 is TGTGCCAGCAGTTCCCGACTCAGCTCCTATAATTCACCCCTCCACTTT.